The clone carrying this T cell receptor (beta chain) has ten or more counts. What it recognizes is unknown. The CDR3 runs to 13 residues. V was pared by 1 base and J by 7 bases, with 8 bases between. Germline V gives CDR1 SEHNR, CDR2 FQNEAQ (reference sequence). Total RNA was isolated from each sample in quantities of at least 5 micrograms. Next came a second PCR, run for about 6 to 11 cycles, which used a sample-barcoded 5' primer along with a J-beta primer mix. The template-switch adaptor, which had 12 random nucleotides, put a tag on each cDNA molecule. MiXCR, applied by TCRdb to the 5' RACE reads, yields one record per CDR3 protein. The sample lists some 1.4 million distinct CDR3 sequences, approximately 42% seen once, with 7% to 9.5% in the top ten. The source of the sample is a study of blood T cells in healthy people across ages. The study's findings and limits: The unsorted PBMCs prevented any conclusive comparison of naive versus antigen-experienced cells. Considered underestimates were the diversity estimates obtained from one million T cells.

The rearrangement joins TRBV7-9 to TRBJ1-5; D is possibly TRBD1 (5 bases). This TCR was recovered from a woman aged 18 to 35 in good health. The material sequenced was blood. CDR3 nucleotide sequence: TGTGCCAGCAGCTTAGGGGGGAAACAGCCCCAGCATTTT. Its protein is CASSLGGKQPQHF.